This TCR beta chain was recorded in a study of T cell repertoires in cytomegalovirus infection. Each CDR3 protein is one row after TCRdb ran MiXCR on the reads. The sample shows approximately 250,000 distinct CDR3 sequences, roughly 6.5% of them seen only once. Germline V gives CDR1 SGHTA, CDR2 FQGNSA. After removal of 5 bases from V and 5 bases from J, the junction contained 6 bases not matched to a gene. This CDR3 region has 14 residues. This clonotype has at least ten counts. What was sequenced was PBMCs. The chain links TRBV7-2 to TRBJ1-1; TRBD1 matches 9 bases. This sequence was found in a human donor in good health (CMV status not recorded). Some clones in this sample may be carry-over from other donors' samples. CDR3 in amino acids: CASSPDRGSTEAFF. The CDR3 nucleotides are TGTGCCAGCAGCCCGGACAGGGGAAGTACTGAAGCTTTCTTT.